This T cell receptor beta chain was captured in a study of shared clonotypes between healthy human individuals. The ends lost 5 bases at V and 4 bases at J; junction bases unmatched: 5. This CDR3 is 14 amino acids long. The germline V gene has CDR1 SGHVS and CDR2 FQNEAQ. Source study methods: ImmunoSEQ yielded junction-only sequences lacking quality scores, so filtering differed. The method was immunoSEQ multiplex PCR; TCRdb's version includes in-frame clones alone and lacks a portion of them. V, J and clone size were drawn from that table, and D and trimming were deduced from the DNA. The profile shows approximately 980,000 clones, 60% to 85% of them singletons. Those who donated were healthy HIV-negative adults, with no recent acute infections or vaccinations reported. The investigators split CD4+ cells into a CD45RA+ naive subset and a CD45RA-negative memory subset.

Material for sequencing was memory CD4+ T cells sorted from blood. Stated subset: CD45RA-negative fraction. The receptor was derived from a man between 18 and 29 years old in good health. The chain is built from TRBV7-8 and TRBJ2-5, with 9 bases that match TRBD1. The CDR3 DNA reads TGTGCCAGCAGCAGGGACAGGGTGGGAGAGACCCAGTACTTC. It yields the protein CASSRDRVGETQYF. Variable domain in full (rest from reference TRBV7-8 and TRBJ2-5): GAGVSQSPRYKVAKRGQDVALRCDPISGHVSLFWYQQALGQGPEFLTYFQNEAQLDKSGLPSDRFFAERPEGSVSTLKIQRTQQEDSAVYLCASSRDRVGETQYFGPGTRLLVL.